This T cell receptor beta chain originates from a study of OX40 agonist ivuxolimab in advanced cancers. At the level of the study: In three patients, partial responses were observed, one with hepatocellular carcinoma and two with cutaneous melanoma. Study results and caveats: Certain nonresponding patients likewise had low normalized T-cell clonal expansion.

The study sampled blood at baseline, cycle 4 day 1, and cycle 7 day 1. There are 17 residues in the CDR3. The V gene's germline CDR1 is SGHVS and CDR2 FNYEAQ. Trimming shortened V by 5 bases and J by 5 bases, and 25 bases separated the two germline ends. Profiled with immunoSEQ multiplex PCR; TCRdb holds only in-frame clones, not every one. The sample yields tens of thousands of clones, over 75% seen once. Notes on this clone: Antigen unknown.

Source: CD4+ or CD8+ T cells sorted from blood, taken in a trial of the OX40 agonist ivuxolimab. The V gene is TRBV7-6, the J gene TRBJ2-7; the D call may be TRBD1 or TRBD2 (5 bases each). This clonotype originated in an adult with an advanced solid tumor such as melanoma, head and neck, liver or kidney cancer. The DNA of the CDR3 is TGTGCCAGCAGCCCACGTCTCGCCGGGACGGTGATTAACGAGCAGTACTTC. It is translated as CASSPRLAGTVINEQYF. The full variable domain, rest sourced from reference TRBV7-6 and TRBJ2-7, is GAGVSQSPRYKVTKRGQDVALRCDPISGHVSLYWYRQALGQGPEFLTYFNYEAQQDKSGLPNDRFSAERPEGSISTLTIQRTEQRDSAMYRCASSPRLAGTVINEQYFGPGTRLTVT.